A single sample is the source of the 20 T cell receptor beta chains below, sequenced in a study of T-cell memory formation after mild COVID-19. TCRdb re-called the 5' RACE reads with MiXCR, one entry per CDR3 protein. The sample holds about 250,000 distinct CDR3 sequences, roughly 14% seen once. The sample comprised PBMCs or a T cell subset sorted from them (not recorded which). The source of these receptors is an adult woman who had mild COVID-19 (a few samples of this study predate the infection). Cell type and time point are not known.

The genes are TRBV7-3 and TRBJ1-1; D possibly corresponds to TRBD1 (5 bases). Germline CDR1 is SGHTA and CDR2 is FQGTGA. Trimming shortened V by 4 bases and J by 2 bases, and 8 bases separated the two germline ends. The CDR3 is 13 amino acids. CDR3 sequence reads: CASSYDSNTEAFF. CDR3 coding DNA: TGTGCCAGCAGCTACGACAGCAACACTGAAGCTTTCTTT. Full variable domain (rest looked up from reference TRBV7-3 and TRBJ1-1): GAGVSQTPSNKVTEKGKYVELRCDPISGHTALYWYRQSLGQGPEFLIYFQGTGAADDSGLPNDRFFAVRPEGSVSTLKIQRTERGDSAVYLCASSYDSNTEAFFGQGTRLTVV.

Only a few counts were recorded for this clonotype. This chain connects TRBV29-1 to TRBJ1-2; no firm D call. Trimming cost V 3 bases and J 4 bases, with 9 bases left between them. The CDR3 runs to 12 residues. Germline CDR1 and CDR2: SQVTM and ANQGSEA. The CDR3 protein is CSVERQAYGYTF. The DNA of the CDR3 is TGCAGCGTTGAGAGGCAGGCCTATGGCTACACCTTC.

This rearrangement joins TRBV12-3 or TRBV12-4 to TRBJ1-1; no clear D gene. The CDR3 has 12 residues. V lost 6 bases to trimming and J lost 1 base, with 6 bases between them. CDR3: CASRDGNTEAFF. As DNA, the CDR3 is TGTGCCAGCAGAGATGGGAACACTGAAGCTTTCTTT.

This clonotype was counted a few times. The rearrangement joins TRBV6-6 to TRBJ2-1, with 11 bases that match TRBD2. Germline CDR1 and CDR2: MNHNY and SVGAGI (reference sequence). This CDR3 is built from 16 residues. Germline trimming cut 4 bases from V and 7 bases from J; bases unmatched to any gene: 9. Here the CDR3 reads CASSSQLAGVRNEQFF. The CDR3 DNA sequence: TGTGCCAGCAGTTCCCAACTAGCGGGAGTACGAAATGAGCAGTTCTTC.

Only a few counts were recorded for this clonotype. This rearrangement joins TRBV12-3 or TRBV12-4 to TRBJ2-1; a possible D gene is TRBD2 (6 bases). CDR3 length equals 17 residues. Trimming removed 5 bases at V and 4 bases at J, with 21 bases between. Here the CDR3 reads CASSLPPFYGGYNEQFF. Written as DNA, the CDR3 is TGTGCCAGCAGTCTCCCCCCCTTCTACGGGGGATACAATGAGCAGTTCTTC.

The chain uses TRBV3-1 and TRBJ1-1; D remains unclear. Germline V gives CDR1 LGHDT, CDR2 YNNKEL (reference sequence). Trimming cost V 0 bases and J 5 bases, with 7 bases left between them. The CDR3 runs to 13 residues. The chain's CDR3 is CASSQEAGTEAFF. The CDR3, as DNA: TGTGCCAGCAGCCAAGAGGCAGGAACTGAAGCTTTCTTT.

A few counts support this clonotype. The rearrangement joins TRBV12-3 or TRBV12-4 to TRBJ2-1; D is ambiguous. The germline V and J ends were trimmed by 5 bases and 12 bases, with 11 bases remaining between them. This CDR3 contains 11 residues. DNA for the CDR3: TGTGCCAGCAGTCAGGACCCCGGGCAGTTCTTC. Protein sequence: CASSQDPGQFF.

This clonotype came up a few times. The CDR3 protein is CSAWRSGTGELFF. The DNA of the CDR3 is TGCAGTGCTTGGCGATCAGGCACCGGGGAGCTGTTTTTT. The chain joins TRBV20-1 to TRBJ2-2, with D uncertain. The CDR3 runs 13 residues. The V gene's germline CDR1 is DFQATT and CDR2 SNEGSKA (reference sequence). V lost 5 bases and J lost 4, with 11 bases in between.

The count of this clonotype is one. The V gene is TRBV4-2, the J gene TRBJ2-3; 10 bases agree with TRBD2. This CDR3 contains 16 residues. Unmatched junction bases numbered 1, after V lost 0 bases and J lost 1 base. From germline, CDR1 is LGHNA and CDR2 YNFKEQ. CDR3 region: CASSQDLAGGTDTQYF. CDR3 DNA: TGTGCCAGCAGCCAAGATCTAGCGGGGGGCACAGATACGCAGTATTTT.

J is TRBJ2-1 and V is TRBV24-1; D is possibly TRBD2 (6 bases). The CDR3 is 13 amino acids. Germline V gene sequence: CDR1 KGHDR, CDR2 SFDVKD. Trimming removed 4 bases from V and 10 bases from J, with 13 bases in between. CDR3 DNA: TGTGCCACCAGTGACTCCTCCGCGGGGGAGCAGTTCTTC. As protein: CATSDSSAGEQFF.

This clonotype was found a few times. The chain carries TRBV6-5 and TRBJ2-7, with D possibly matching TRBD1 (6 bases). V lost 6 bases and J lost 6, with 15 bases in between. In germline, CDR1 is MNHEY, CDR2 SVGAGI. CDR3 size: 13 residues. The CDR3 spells CASSLGQLAEQYF. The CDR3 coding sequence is TGTGCCAGCAGCCTAGGACAGTTGGCCGAGCAGTACTTC.

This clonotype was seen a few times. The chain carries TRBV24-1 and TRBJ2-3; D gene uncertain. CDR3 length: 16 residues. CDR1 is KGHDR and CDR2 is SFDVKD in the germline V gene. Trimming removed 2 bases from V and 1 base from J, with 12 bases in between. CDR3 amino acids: CATSDYRAGGTDTQYF. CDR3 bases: TGTGCCACCAGTGATTATCGGGCTGGTGGCACAGATACGCAGTATTTT.

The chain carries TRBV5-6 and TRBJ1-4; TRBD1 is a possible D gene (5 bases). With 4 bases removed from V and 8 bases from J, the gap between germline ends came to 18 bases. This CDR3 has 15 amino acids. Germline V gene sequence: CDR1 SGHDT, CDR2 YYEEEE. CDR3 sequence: CASSLTGLSREKLFF. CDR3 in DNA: TGTGCCAGCAGCCTCACAGGATTGTCGCGGGAAAAACTGTTTTTT.

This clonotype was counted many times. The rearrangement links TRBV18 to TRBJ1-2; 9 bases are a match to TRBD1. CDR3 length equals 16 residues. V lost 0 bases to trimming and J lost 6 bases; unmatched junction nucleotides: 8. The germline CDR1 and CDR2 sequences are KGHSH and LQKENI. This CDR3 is CASSPPVGTGIDGYTF. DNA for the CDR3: TGTGCCAGCTCACCACCGGTGGGGACAGGGATCGATGGCTACACCTTC.

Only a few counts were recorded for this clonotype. The CDR3 nucleotides read TGTGCCAGCAGCCCGAGGGGACTAGCGGGAGGAGTCAATGAGCAGTTCTTC. Its protein product is CASSPRGLAGGVNEQFF. The chain combines TRBV7-9 with TRBJ2-1; 15 bases are a match to TRBD2. The length of the CDR3 is 17 residues. Germline CDR1 is SEHNR and CDR2 is FQNEAQ (reference sequence). V was pared by 5 bases and J by 6 bases, with 8 bases of the junction left unmatched.

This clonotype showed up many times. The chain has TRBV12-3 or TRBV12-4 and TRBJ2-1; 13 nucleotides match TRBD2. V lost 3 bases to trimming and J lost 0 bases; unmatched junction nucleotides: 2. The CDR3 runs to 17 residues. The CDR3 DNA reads TGTGCCAGCAGTTTGTGGACTAGCGGGAGCTCCTACAATGAGCAGTTCTTC. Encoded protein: CASSLWTSGSSYNEQFF.

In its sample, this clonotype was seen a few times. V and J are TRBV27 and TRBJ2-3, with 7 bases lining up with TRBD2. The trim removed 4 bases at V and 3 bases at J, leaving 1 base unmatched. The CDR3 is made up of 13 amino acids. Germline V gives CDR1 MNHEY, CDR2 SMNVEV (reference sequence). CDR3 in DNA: TGTGCCAGCAGTTCTAGCGGTACAGATACGCAGTATTTT. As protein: CASSSSGTDTQYF.

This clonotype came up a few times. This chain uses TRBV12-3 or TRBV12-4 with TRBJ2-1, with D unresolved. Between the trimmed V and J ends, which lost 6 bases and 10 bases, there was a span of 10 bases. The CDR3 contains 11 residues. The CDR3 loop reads CASSRIREQFF. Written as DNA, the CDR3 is TGTGCCAGCAGCCGGATACGGGAGCAGTTCTTC.

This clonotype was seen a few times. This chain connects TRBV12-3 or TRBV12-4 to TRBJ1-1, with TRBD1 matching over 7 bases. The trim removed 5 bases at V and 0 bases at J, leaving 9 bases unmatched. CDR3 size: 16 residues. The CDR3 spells CASSPRTGRLNTEAFF. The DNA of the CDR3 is TGTGCCAGCAGTCCTCGGACAGGACGATTGAACACTGAAGCTTTCTTT.

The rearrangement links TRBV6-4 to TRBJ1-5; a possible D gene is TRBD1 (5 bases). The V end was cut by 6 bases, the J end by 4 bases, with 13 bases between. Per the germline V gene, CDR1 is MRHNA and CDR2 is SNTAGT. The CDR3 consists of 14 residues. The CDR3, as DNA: TGTGCCAGCAGGGGCGACAGACTTAATCAGCCCCAGCATTTT. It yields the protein CASRGDRLNQPQHF.